This record looks at one T cell receptor beta chain sequence and its context. Antigen specificity is unknown. All donors were Caucasian adults living in Nashville, Tennessee. Trimming removed 6 bases from V and 2 bases from J, with 17 bases in between. The germline CDR1 and CDR2 sequences are SGHTA and FQGTGA. The CDR3 sequence is 17 residues long. This entry is derived from a study of shared clonotypes between healthy human individuals. On the study more broadly: Donor ages ranged 18 to 49 years: a couple of women, three men. Broader study findings: Generation probabilities were higher for clonotypes shared across all four sorted-subset donors than for unshared ones.

Data came from immunoSEQ multiplex PCR; TCRdb stores just in-frame clones and leaves some out. There are a few million clones in the sample; more than 90% occur only once, and around 0.14% lies in the top ten. The receptor was isolated from a young man in good health. The chain joins TRBV7-3 to TRBJ2-6; D might be TRBD1 (6 bases). Sequencing input: naive CD4+ T cells sorted from blood. Documented subset: CD45RA+ positively selected. CDR3 amino acids: CASSLVAGAPGANVLTF. The CDR3 DNA follows: TGTGCCAGCAGTCTCGTAGCAGGGGCGCCTGGGGCCAACGTCCTGACTTTC.